This T cell receptor (beta chain) was profiled in a study of T cell clusters in autoimmune cytopenias. Study-level results: The cluster-lack signature was not seen for secondary cytopenia versus chronic lymphocytic leukemia.

Concerning this clonotype itself: The antigen remains undetermined.

TRB amplification used approximately 0.25 ug of peripheral blood genomic DNA. The CDR3 is 13 residues long. Multiplex touch-down PCR amplified TRB using TRB-A and TRB-B pools in one tube. TCRdb re-called the multiplex PCR reads, yielding one record per CDR3 amino acid sequence without DNA. The table counts 7,000 or so distinct CDR3 sequences; around 21% lies in the top ten. The sample was also reused in another study, on T cell repertoires in aging, cancer and after chemotherapy. This second study notes: Across the chemotherapy interval, each cancer cohort showed higher median generation probability, suggesting thymic rebound.

V is TRBV12-3 or TRBV12-4 and J is TRBJ2-1; TCRdb indicates TRBD2, and absent DNA this call remains unverified. Sequenced sample: peripheral blood. The sequence was obtained from a human donor in good health. This CDR3 reads CASSLGRAGEQFF.